This entry features one T cell receptor beta chain sequence. The data are from a study of control samples from healthy donors and cancer patients. This CDR3 has 16 residues. V shed 2 bases and J 6 bases; nucleotides not matched to a gene: 11. Germline V gives CDR1 KGHSH, CDR2 LQKENI. Assay used: immunoSEQ multiplex PCR; TCRdb lists only in-frame clones, some missing. The sample includes just over 90,000 clones, about 88% of them seen just once. Sequenced: blood. The sequence was obtained from a woman in her fifties or sixties in good health. The gene calls are TRBV18 and TRBJ2-7, with 9 bases aligning to TRBD2. CDR3: CASSPKIAGALSEQYF. The CDR3 region has the DNA TGTGCCAGCTCACCAAAGATAGCGGGGGCTCTCTCCGAGCAGTACTTC.